This T cell receptor (beta chain) is drawn from a study of radiotherapy plus CTLA-4 blockade in lung cancer. For the study at large: Disease control reached under 35%, with objective responses in around 20%.

The ends lost 3 bases at V and 6 bases at J; junction bases unmatched: 8. There are 16 residues in the CDR3. Germline V gives CDR1 SEHNR, CDR2 FQNEAQ (reference sequence). Enrolled patients, whose metastatic non-small-cell lung cancer was chemo-refractory, received focal radiation plus CTLA-4 blockade with ipilimumab. This clone turned up a few times. What it binds is not known. General study results and limits: TCR clones originating in tumors grew in number in blood after radiotherapy plus ipilimumab. How blood T cell clones changed early, along with interferon-beta, reportedly forecast response best.

TCRdb keeps only in-frame clones here, not all; method: immunoSEQ multiplex PCR. The sample has tens of thousands of clones, 70% to 80% seen once. Sequencing was performed on peripheral blood, taken from a patient treated with radiotherapy plus ipilimumab. The genes are TRBV7-9 and TRBJ2-2; 9 bases agree with TRBD1. This clonotype was sampled from a human donor with non-small cell lung cancer who had a complete response to radiotherapy plus ipilimumab. CDR3 nucleotides: TGTGCCAGCAGCTTGCCGGGACAGGGAAGTTCCGGGGAGCTGTTTTTT. It specifies CASSLPGQGSSGELFF.